These T cell receptor beta chains were read from a single sample in a study of blood T cell repertoires in COVID-19. The data were produced by immunoSEQ multiplex PCR, yet TCRdb's version contains in-frame clones alone and is incomplete. The top ten clones hold 4.5% to 6% of a sample with around 100,000 clones, 80% to 95% of them seen once. The sequencing sample was made of peripheral blood. These receptors were obtained from a man between 65 and 85 years old with acute or convalescent COVID-19. The CDR3 runs from the conserved cysteine through the conserved F or W.

CATSRDRGANVLTF	TRBV15	TRBJ2-6
CASTGTLGNEQFF	TRBV2	TRBJ2-1
CASSLRAFEQYF	TRBV12-3/TRBV12-4	TRBJ2-7
CATSDLSEWETQYF	TRBV24-1	TRBJ2-5
CASSVSLSGNTIYF	TRBV9	TRBJ1-3
CASAGTSGSGTDTQYF	TRBV28	TRBJ2-3
CASRLGTLNTEAFF	TRBV5-1	TRBJ1-1
CASSLLTAYTGELFF	TRBV19	TRBJ2-2
CASREAGRAFF	TRBV6-5	TRBJ1-1
CASRTVELNEQFF	TRBV25-1	TRBJ2-1
CASKASGRTNEQFF	TRBV2	TRBJ2-1
CASSLGSGYGYTF	TRBV7-9	TRBJ1-2
CASTQKRGTGNTIYF	TRBV25-1	TRBJ1-3
CASSVEGTRTDTQYF	TRBV9	TRBJ2-3
CASSEWSDEAFF	TRBV2	TRBJ1-1
CASSSGRGYTF	TRBV28	TRBJ1-2
CASSLGLVTDTQYF	TRBV11-2	TRBJ2-3
CASSLAGPGGNIQYF	TRBV11-3	TRBJ2-4
CASSLRLAGGPSDTQYF	TRBV5-4	TRBJ2-3
CASSGRVGKGNTEAFF	TRBV25-1	TRBJ1-1
CASSPFSGRDEKLFF	TRBV18	TRBJ1-4
CASSYRQVSSYEQYF	TRBV6-5	TRBJ2-7
CASSGGREGTYNEQFF	TRBV9	TRBJ2-1